This T cell receptor beta chain comes out of a study of T-cell reconstitution after alpha-beta-depleted transplantation in children. Germline V gene sequence: CDR1 SGHRS, CDR2 YFSETQ. V was shortened by 4 bases and J by 8 bases, with 16 bases between the two germline ends. This CDR3 is 14 amino acids long. TCRbeta library preparation incorporated unique molecular identifiers. TCRdb redid the calling of the PCR reads with MiXCR, one entry per CDR3 protein. The table has some 500,000 distinct CDR3 sequences, approximately 30% seen once. There are a few counts of this clonotype. The sequenced sample was PBMCs from the stem cell graft donor, obtained from the stem cell graft. The rearrangement uses TRBV5-1 and TRBJ2-4, with D possibly matching TRBD2 (7 bases). This sequence was found in a human donor who donated a stem cell graft to a child with aplastic anemia. CDR3 coding DNA: TGCGCCAGCAGCCGCCCAGGGGAGGGCGACATTCAGTACTTC. Protein sequence: CASSRPGEGDIQYF.